Each of the 26 T cell receptor beta chains below was sequenced from the same sample in a study of T cell responses to AZD1222 COVID-19 vaccine. Here immunoSEQ multiplex PCR was the method, and the copy in TCRdb shows in-frame clones only, minus some. The sample carries around 90,000 clones, 65% to 90% recorded once. The source material was peripheral blood, sampled on day 0 of AZD1222 vaccination. The receptors come from an adult in good health.

This chain connects TRBV3-1 (or the pseudogene TRBV3-2) to TRBJ2-7; perhaps D is TRBD1 or TRBD2 (5 bases each). This CDR3 contains 13 residues. Trimming shortened V by 4 bases and J by 6 bases, and 13 bases separated the two germline ends. From germline, CDR1 is LGHDT and CDR2 YNNKEL (reference sequence). CDR3 DNA: TGTGCCAGCAGCCCACGGACTCAGGGCGAGCAGTACTTC. It specifies CASSPRTQGEQYF.

V is TRBV3-1 (or the pseudogene TRBV3-2) and J is TRBJ1-5, with D hard to call. Between the trimmed V and J ends, which lost 4 bases and 2 bases, there was a span of 9 bases. CDR1 is LGHDT and CDR2 is YNNKEL in the germline V gene (reference sequence). This CDR3 contains 14 residues. The CDR3 bases are TGTGCCAGCAGCCCAAAGACGGGCAATCAGCCCCAGCATTTT. Translating gives CASSPKTGNQPQHF.

This chain uses TRBV6-5 with TRBJ2-1; 10 positions match TRBD2. Unmatched junction bases numbered 9, after V lost 2 bases and J lost 8 bases. Germline V lookup: CDR1 MNHEY, CDR2 SVGAGI. This CDR3 region has 16 residues. CDR3 sequence (DNA): TGTGCCAGCAGTTACGGTCTAGCGGGAGCAAGGGATGAGCAGTTCTTC. As protein: CASSYGLAGARDEQFF.

This chain joins TRBV7-9 and TRBJ1-1, with 7 nucleotides matching TRBD1. Germline-derived CDR1 and CDR2 are SEHNR and FQNEAQ (reference sequence). This CDR3 has 13 residues. Trimming cost V 0 bases and J 7 bases; bases outside gene matches: 2. The CDR3 sequence is CASSLAWDSEAFF. As DNA, the CDR3 is TGTGCCAGCAGCTTAGCTTGGGACAGTGAAGCTTTCTTT.

This clone appeared once. The chain links TRBV7-8 to TRBJ1-2; 10 bases map to TRBD1. The J segment lost 8 bases and the V segment lost 5 bases, leaving 11 bases of the junction unmatched. Germline V gene sequence: CDR1 SGHVS, CDR2 FQNEAQ. CDR3 size: 15 residues. The CDR3 protein is CASSPGDRGSWGYTF. CDR3 in DNA: TGTGCCAGCAGCCCGGGGGACAGGGGATCTTGGGGCTACACCTTC.

As for this clone: The same CDR3 arises from other DNA sequences in this sample as well. CDR3 nucleotide sequence: TGTGCCAGCAGCTTAAGTCGGAACACCGGGGAGCTGTTTTTT. Translation gives CASSLSRNTGELFF. The genes are TRBV7-3 and TRBJ2-2; D is unresolved. CDR3 size: 14 residues. Germline-derived CDR1 and CDR2 are SGHTA and FQGTGA. V lost 1 base, J lost 1 base, and 4 bases lay in between.

The chain uses TRBV7-2 and TRBJ1-5; no clear D gene. This CDR3 is built from 16 residues. V lost 5 bases, J lost 5 bases, and 19 bases lay in between. Germline loops: CDR1 SGHTA, CDR2 FQGNSA. For the CDR3, the DNA is TGTGCCAGCAGCCACTACTGGACGGTAAGGGATCAGCCCCAGCATTTT. Amino acid sequence: CASSHYWTVRDQPQHF.

The chain recombines TRBV6-5 with TRBJ1-3; D is unclear. This CDR3 region has 12 residues. V lost 6 bases and J 1 base, leaving 4 bases between the germline ends. CDR1 MNHEY and CDR2 SVGAGI come from the germline V gene. The CDR3 bases are TGTGCCAGCAGATCTTCTGGAAACACCATATATTTT. Amino acids: CASRSSGNTIYF.

The gene calls are TRBV7-2 and TRBJ2-7; a possible D gene is TRBD1 (5 bases). Germline CDR1 SGHTA, CDR2 FQGNSA. There are 13 residues in the CDR3. The V end lost 5 bases, the J end lost 6 bases, and 14 bases lay between the germline ends. DNA of the CDR3: TGTGCCAGCAGCCACAGCAGGGTCCCCGAGCAGTACTTC. Translation: CASSHSRVPEQYF.

This clone is a singleton in its sample. The chain employs TRBV18 and TRBJ1-5; D call uncertain. Looked up from germline, CDR1 is KGHSH and CDR2 is LQKENI. Trimming left V 0 bases short and J 10 bases short, with 13 bases between. The CDR3 contains 14 residues. The CDR3 protein is CASSPPGSLVPQHF. The DNA for the CDR3 is TGTGCCAGCTCACCACCTGGCTCATTAGTTCCCCAGCATTTT.

V gene TRBV11-1 combines with J gene TRBJ2-1; TRBD1 might be the D (5 bases). Trimming cost V 4 bases and J 10 bases, with 14 bases left between them. The CDR3 length is 13 residues. Germline loops: CDR1 SGHAT, CDR2 FQDESV (reference sequence). The CDR3 region has the DNA TGTGCCAGCAGCTATTGGACAACCGGAGAGCAGTTCTTC. Translating it yields CASSYWTTGEQFF.

The chain has TRBV5-4 and TRBJ1-2; the match to TRBD1 covers 9 bases. CDR3 size: 14 residues. Germline V gene sequence: CDR1 SGHNT, CDR2 YYREEE (reference sequence). V was clipped by 4 bases and J by 4 bases; unmatched bases: 5. This CDR3 reads CASSGGQGTYGYTF. The CDR3 coding sequence is TGTGCCAGCAGCGGGGGACAGGGAACCTATGGCTACACCTTC.

The chain combines TRBV15 with TRBJ1-1; D unresolved. Trimming stripped 0 bases from V and 0 bases from J, with 5 bases between. CDR3 length equals 14 residues. The germline gives CDR1 LNHNV, CDR2 YYDKDF (reference sequence). The CDR3 sequence is CATSRELLNTEAFF. The CDR3 DNA follows: TGTGCCACCAGCAGAGAACTACTGAACACTGAAGCTTTCTTT.

The rearrangement joins TRBV6-5 to TRBJ1-1; TRBD1 agrees at 7 bases. Unmatched junction bases numbered 4, after V lost 5 bases and J lost 4 bases. The CDR3 covers 13 residues. The germline CDR1 and CDR2 sequences are MNHEY and SVGAGI. Here the CDR3 reads CASSQGDGTEAFF. Written as DNA, the CDR3 is TGTGCCAGCAGTCAGGGGGATGGCACTGAAGCTTTCTTT.

The V call is TRBV11-3, the J call TRBJ2-3, with no clear D. The germline gives CDR1 SGHNT, CDR2 YENEEA. CDR3 size: 12 residues. The V and J ends lost 5 bases and 4 bases respectively, with 7 bases between them. CDR3 in amino acids: CASSPDSDTQYF. The CDR3 DNA follows: TGTGCCAGCAGCCCCGACTCAGATACGCAGTATTTT.

The chain combines TRBV6-2 or TRBV6-3 with TRBJ2-7; D possibly matches TRBD1 or TRBD2 (5 bases each). This CDR3 is 15 amino acids long. Trimming removed 4 bases from V and 2 bases from J, with 15 bases in between. CDR1 and CDR2 from the germline V gene are MNHEY and SVGEGT. The CDR3: CASSSPPGTPYEQYF. The CDR3, as DNA: TGTGCCAGCAGTTCCCCCCCCGGGACGCCCTACGAGCAGTACTTC.

V gene TRBV4-2 combines with J gene TRBJ2-2, with 10 bases fitting TRBD2. Germline V gene sequence: CDR1 LGHNA, CDR2 YNFKEQ. Trimming removed 0 bases from V and 4 bases from J; junction bases left unmatched: 8. This CDR3 has 18 residues. The CDR3 sequence: CASSQDPSGGRGTGELFF. The CDR3 coding sequence is TGTGCCAGCAGCCAAGATCCTAGCGGGGGACGAGGCACCGGGGAGCTGTTTTTT.

The CDR3, as DNA: TGTGCCAGCAGTTACGGCGTAGCGGGGGGCTTCCAAGAGACCCAGTACTTC. Translation: CASSYGVAGGFQETQYF. This chain uses TRBV6-2 or TRBV6-3 with TRBJ2-5, with 10 bases identical to TRBD2. Germline CDR1 MNHEY, CDR2 SVGEGT. Trimming cost V 2 bases and J 1 base; bases outside gene matches: 7. The CDR3 contains 17 residues.

The chain is built from TRBV7-9 and TRBJ2-1; TRBD2 aligns across 11 bases. CDR1 SEHNR and CDR2 FQNEAQ come from the germline V gene (reference sequence). The CDR3 runs 17 residues. V shed 4 bases, J shed 4 bases, and the junction held 9 bases outside the gene matches. In DNA form, the CDR3 reads TGTGCCAGCAGCTCCCCCCCGACTAGCGGGGTTTACAATGAGCAGTTCTTC. Translated: CASSSPPTSGVYNEQFF. Supplemented by reference TRBV7-9 and TRBJ2-1, the full variable domain reads DTGVSQNPRHKITKRGQNVTFRCDPISEHNRLYWYRQTLGQGPEFLTYFQNEAQLEKSRLLSDRFSAERPKGSFSTLEIQRTEQGDSAMYLCASSSPPTSGVYNEQFFGPGTRLTVL.

The chain couples TRBV28 to TRBJ1-5; D gene ambiguous. Trimming left V 7 bases short and J 7 bases short, with 17 bases between. This CDR3 spans 14 amino acids. Germline V gene lookup returns CDR1 MDHEN and CDR2 SYDVKM. This chain's CDR3 is CASTRPQHGQPQHF. In DNA, the CDR3 is TGTGCCAGCACCAGACCCCAGCACGGGCAGCCCCAGCATTTT.

The chain uses TRBV4-1 and TRBJ1-1, with TRBD1 matching 7 bases. Trimming removed 3 bases from V and 8 bases from J; junction bases left unmatched: 6. The germline V gene has CDR1 MGHRA and CDR2 YSYEKL. This CDR3 contains 13 residues. CDR3 region: CASSHQGDREAFF. In DNA, the CDR3 is TGCGCCAGCAGCCACCAAGGGGACAGAGAAGCTTTCTTT.

The rearrangement joins TRBV30 to TRBJ1-2; 9 positions agree with TRBD1. The length of the CDR3 is 14 residues. The V gene end was trimmed by 0 bases and the J gene end by 6 bases; junction bases not matched to a gene: 5. Per germline, CDR1 GTSNPN and CDR2 SVGIG (reference sequence). In DNA form, the CDR3 reads TGTGCCTGGAGTGTAAGACAGGGGGTAAATGGCTACACCTTC. Residues: CAWSVRQGVNGYTF.

The rearrangement uses TRBV5-6 and TRBJ2-1, with TRBD1 identical over 7 bases. This CDR3 has 14 amino acids. V lost 4 bases to trimming and J lost 8 bases; unmatched junction nucleotides: 9. Germline V gene sequence: CDR1 SGHDT, CDR2 YYEEEE. The CDR3 here is CASSPGQFLDEQFF. The DNA of the CDR3 is TGTGCCAGCAGCCCGGGACAGTTTTTAGATGAGCAGTTCTTC.

J is TRBJ2-1 and V is TRBV6-5, with D possibly TRBD1 on 6 matching bases. The CDR3 has 14 residues. Germline V gene lookup returns CDR1 MNHEY and CDR2 SVGAGI. Trimming pared 7 bases from V and 6 bases from J, leaving 16 bases between. The CDR3 loop reads CASIMDSYLNEQFF. The DNA of the CDR3 is TGTGCCAGCATCATGGACAGCTACCTCAATGAGCAGTTCTTC.

The chain combines TRBV5-1 with TRBJ1-1, with D possibly matching TRBD1 (5 bases). Between the trimmed V and J ends, which lost 2 bases and 0 bases, there was a span of 11 bases. The CDR3 covers 15 residues. Looked up from germline, CDR1 is SGHRS and CDR2 is YFSETQ. The CDR3 reads CASSLRQNMNTEAFF. CDR3 DNA sequence: TGCGCCAGCAGCTTACGACAGAACATGAACACTGAAGCTTTCTTT.

This rearrangement joins TRBV6-2 or TRBV6-3 to TRBJ2-7; no firm D call. The CDR3 consists of 14 residues. Germline lookup yields CDR1 MNHEY and CDR2 SVGEGT. Trimming cost V 2 bases and J 4 bases, with 12 bases left between them. The CDR3 DNA is TGTGCCAGCAGTTACGGCAAGATACCTTACGAGCAGTACTTC. It specifies CASSYGKIPYEQYF.